This TCR beta chain was recorded in a study of OX40 agonist ivuxolimab in advanced cancers. The assay was immunoSEQ multiplex PCR, and TCRdb's table has in-frame clones only and misses some. The sample lists around 13,000 clones, over 75% occurring once. Germline V lookup: CDR1 MNHEY, CDR2 SMNVEV (reference sequence). With 6 bases clipped from V and 6 bases from J, the junction kept 9 bases outside the gene matches. CDR3 length equals 15 residues. This sequence joins TRBV27 and TRBJ2-3; TRBD1 aligns across 10 bases. The TCR originated in an adult with an advanced solid tumor such as melanoma, head and neck, liver or kidney cancer. Specimen: CD4+ or CD8+ T cells sorted from blood, collected in a trial of the OX40 agonist ivuxolimab. The CDR3 loop reads CASRRDRGRGDTQYF. The CDR3 region has the DNA TGTGCCAGCAGAAGAGACAGGGGGCGAGGGGATACGCAGTATTTT.